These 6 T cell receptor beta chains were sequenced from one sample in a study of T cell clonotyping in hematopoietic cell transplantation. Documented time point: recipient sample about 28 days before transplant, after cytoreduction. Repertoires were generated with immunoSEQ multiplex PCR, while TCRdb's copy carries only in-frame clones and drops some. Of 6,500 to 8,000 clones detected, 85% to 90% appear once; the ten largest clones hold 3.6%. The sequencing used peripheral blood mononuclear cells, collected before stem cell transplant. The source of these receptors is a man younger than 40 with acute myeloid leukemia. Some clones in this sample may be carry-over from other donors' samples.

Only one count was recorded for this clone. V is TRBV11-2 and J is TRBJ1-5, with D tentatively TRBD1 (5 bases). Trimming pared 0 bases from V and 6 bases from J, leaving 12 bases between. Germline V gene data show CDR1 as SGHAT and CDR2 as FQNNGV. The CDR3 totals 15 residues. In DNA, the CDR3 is TGTGCCAGCAGCTTAGACAGGGTAGAGAGTCAGCCCCAGCATTTT. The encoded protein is CASSLDRVESQPQHF.

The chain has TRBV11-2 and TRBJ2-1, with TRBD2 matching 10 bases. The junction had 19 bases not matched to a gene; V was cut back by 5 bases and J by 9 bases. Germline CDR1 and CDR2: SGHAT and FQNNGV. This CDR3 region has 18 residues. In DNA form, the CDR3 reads TGTGCCAGCAGCCCCGGGATAGGTCGGACTAGCGGATTCGGTGAGCAGTTCTTC. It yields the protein CASSPGIGRTSGFGEQFF.

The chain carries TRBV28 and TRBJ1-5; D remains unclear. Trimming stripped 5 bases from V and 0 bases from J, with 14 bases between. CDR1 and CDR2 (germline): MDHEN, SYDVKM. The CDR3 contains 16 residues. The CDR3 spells CASSRADTYSNQPQHF. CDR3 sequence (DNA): TGTGCCAGCAGTCGAGCCGACACATATAGCAATCAGCCCCAGCATTTT. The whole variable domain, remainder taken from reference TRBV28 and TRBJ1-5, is DVKVTQSSRYLVKRTGEKVFLECVQDMDHENMFWYRQDPGLGLRLIYFSYDVKMKEKGDIPEGYSVSREKKERFSLILESASTNQTSMYLCASSRADTYSNQPQHFGDGTRLSIL.

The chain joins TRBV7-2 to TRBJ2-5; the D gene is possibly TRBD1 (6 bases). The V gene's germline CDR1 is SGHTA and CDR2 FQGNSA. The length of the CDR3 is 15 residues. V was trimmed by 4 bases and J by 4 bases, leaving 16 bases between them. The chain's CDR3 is CASSSQQGRIETQYF. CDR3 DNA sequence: TGTGCCAGCAGCTCCCAGCAGGGGAGAATAGAGACCCAGTACTTC. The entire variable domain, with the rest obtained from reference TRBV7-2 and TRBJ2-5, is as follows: GAGVSQSPSNKVTEKGKDVELRCDPISGHTALYWYRQSLGQGLEFLIYFQGNSAPDKSGLPSDRFSAERTGGSVSTLTIQRTQQEDSAVYLCASSSQQGRIETQYFGPGTRLLVL.

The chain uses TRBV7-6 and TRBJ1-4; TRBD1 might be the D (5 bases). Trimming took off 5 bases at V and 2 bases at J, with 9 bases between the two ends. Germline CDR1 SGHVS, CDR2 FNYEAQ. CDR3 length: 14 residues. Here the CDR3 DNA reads TGTGCCAGCAGCCGGGGACTTACTAATGAAAAACTGTTTTTT. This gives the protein CASSRGLTNEKLFF.

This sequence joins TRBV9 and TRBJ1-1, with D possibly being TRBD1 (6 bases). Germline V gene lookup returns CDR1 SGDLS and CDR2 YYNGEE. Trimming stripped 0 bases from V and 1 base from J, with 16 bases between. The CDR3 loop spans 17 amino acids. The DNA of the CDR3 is TGTGCCAGCAGCGTAGAAGGGGGGCGGAGGGGGAACACTGAAGCTTTCTTT. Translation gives CASSVEGGRRGNTEAFF.